This T cell receptor (beta chain) derives from a study of T-cell reconstitution after alpha-beta-depleted transplantation in children. In its sample, this clonotype was seen a few times. The CDR3 covers 18 residues. V dropped 3 bases and J dropped 0 bases, with 20 bases sitting between them. Germline V lookup: CDR1 LNHDA, CDR2 SQIVND (reference sequence). The TCRbeta library incorporated unique molecular identifiers. One entry per CDR3 protein results from TCRdb running MiXCR on the PCR reads. The table records 200,000 to 300,000 distinct CDR3 sequences, approximately 12% of them present only once. This clonotype was sampled from a human donor who donated a stem cell graft to a child with acute lymphoblastic leukemia. The chain carries TRBV19 and TRBJ1-1; D unclear. This sample comprised PBMCs from the stem cell graft donor, obtained from the stem cell graft. The CDR3 coding sequence is TGTGCCAGTAGTATTAGGTTTAGGAGGGAAGGTGTGAACACTGAAGCTTTCTTT. This sequence encodes CASSIRFRREGVNTEAFF.